The entry below describes one TCR beta chain. These data belong to a study of blood T cell repertoires in COVID-19. Per the germline V gene, CDR1 is MNHEY and CDR2 is SVGAGI. The CDR3 length is 14 residues. V trimming: 6 bases; J trimming: 7 bases; junction bases outside the gene matches: 8. The repertoire was sequenced with immunoSEQ multiplex PCR; TCRdb's copy has only in-frame clones and lacks some. The sample shows hundreds of thousands of clones, just over 85% of them seen only once. This sequence was found in a man aged 35 to 55 who had recovered from COVID-19. Sequencing input: PBMCs or T cells enriched from blood (not recorded which). The chain couples TRBV6-5 to TRBJ1-5; TRBD1 matches 8 bases. CDR3 amino acids: CASRQTGEDQPQHF. CDR3 DNA sequence: TGTGCCAGCAGGCAGACAGGGGAAGACCAGCCCCAGCATTTT.